This TCR beta chain was observed in a study of cytomegalovirus exposure and HLA in healthy donors. PCR used 60 Vbeta primers and 13 Jbeta primers. Assay used: immunoSEQ multiplex PCR; TCRdb lists only in-frame clones, some missing. The sample shows 120,000 to 150,000 clones, roughly 66% of them seen only once. J lost 2 bases, V lost 2 bases, and 1 base had no gene match. Germline values: CDR1 ENHRY, CDR2 SYGVKD. The CDR3 covers 15 residues. The source is a woman aged 18-29 years in good health and CMV-seronegative. The chain couples TRBV10-3 to TRBJ1-4, with 8 bases identical to TRBD1. Input material: PBMCs. The chain's CDR3 is CAISERTGTNEKLFF. CDR3 DNA: TGTGCCATCAGTGAGAGGACAGGGACTAATGAAAAACTGTTTTTT.